This T cell receptor (beta chain) was found in a study of cytomegalovirus exposure and HLA in healthy donors. About the study: Later analysis reported that the roughly 120 validation repertoires shared the platform of the 600 to 750 first-cohort repertoires. The study's findings and limits: Under in vitro conditions, a few CMV-associated chains were confirmed as specific for CMV antigens.

The validation cohort, a group of more than 95 subjects, included the donors and was separate from the approximately 650-subject first cohort. This clone was recorded only once. Its antigen remains unknown. Sequenced by immunoSEQ multiplex PCR; TCRdb stores in-frame clones only, minus some. The sample yields around 60,000 clones, 90% to 96% seen once. This CDR3 contains 15 residues. Germline V CDR1 and CDR2: SEHNR, FQNEAQ (reference sequence). With 4 bases clipped from V and 7 bases from J, the junction kept 9 bases outside the gene matches. Sequences were obtained from PBMCs. The chain carries TRBV7-9 and TRBJ2-1; 8 nucleotides agree with TRBD2. This receptor was identified in a woman aged 18-29 years in good health and CMV-seronegative. The CDR3 DNA sequence: TGTGCCAGCAGCTCCCCGGGAGGGCGATTGAATGAGCAGTTCTTC. Amino acid sequence: CASSSPGGRLNEQFF. Based on the CDR3 plus reference TRBV7-9 and TRBJ2-1, the full variable domain is DTGVSQNPRHKITKRGQNVTFRCDPISEHNRLYWYRQTLGQGPEFLTYFQNEAQLEKSRLLSDRFSAERPKGSFSTLEIQRTEQGDSAMYLCASSSPGGRLNEQFFGPGTRLTVL.